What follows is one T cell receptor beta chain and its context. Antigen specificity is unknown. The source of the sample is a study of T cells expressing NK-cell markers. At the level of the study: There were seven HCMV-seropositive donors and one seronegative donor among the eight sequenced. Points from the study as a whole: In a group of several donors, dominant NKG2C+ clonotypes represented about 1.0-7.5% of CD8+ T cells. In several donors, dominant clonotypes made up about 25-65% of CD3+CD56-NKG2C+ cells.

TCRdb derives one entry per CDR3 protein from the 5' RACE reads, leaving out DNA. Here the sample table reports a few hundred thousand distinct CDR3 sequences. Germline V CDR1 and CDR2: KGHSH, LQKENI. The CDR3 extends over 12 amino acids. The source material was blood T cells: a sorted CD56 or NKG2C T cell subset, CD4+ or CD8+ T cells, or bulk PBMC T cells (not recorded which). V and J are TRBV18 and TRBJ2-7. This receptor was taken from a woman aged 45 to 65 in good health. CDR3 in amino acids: CASSPQFGEQYF. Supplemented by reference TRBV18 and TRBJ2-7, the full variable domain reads NAGVMQNPRHLVRRRGQEARLRCSPMKGHSHVYWYRQLPEEGLKFMVYLQKENIIDESGMPKERFSAEFPKEGPSILRIQQVVRGDSAAYFCASSPQFGEQYFGPGTRLTVT.